The next 18 T cell receptor beta chains were all read from a single sample in a study of PD-1 blockade in classical Hodgkin lymphoma. This sample's time point: cycle 4 day 1 (C4D1), after five to seven weeks of nivolumab. Each patient relapsed following autologous stem cell transplantation, and prior brentuximab vedotin exposure differed. Purification of CD4+ T cells from thawed PBMCs was achieved by magnetic negative selection. Produced via immunoSEQ multiplex PCR; TCRdb's table is partial and in-frame only. The sample consists of about 30,000 clones, 70% to 90% of them appearing once. Sequencing used CD4+ T cells from blood, obtained before the fourth cycle of nivolumab. These receptors were collected from a human donor with classical Hodgkin lymphoma.

This clone is a singleton in its sample. V usage is TRBV19 and J usage is TRBJ2-2; the D call may be TRBD1 or TRBD2 (5 bases each). The CDR3 is 16 amino acids. The germline CDR1 and CDR2 sequences are LNHDA and SQIVND (reference sequence). Trimming took 3 bases from V and 0 from J, leaving 11 bases between them. CDR3 loop: CASSISGPPNTGELFF. The CDR3 DNA is TGTGCCAGTAGTATCTCGGGGCCTCCGAACACCGGGGAGCTGTTTTTT. Looking up the rest from reference TRBV19 and TRBJ2-2 gives the full variable domain: DGGITQSPKYLFRKEGQNVTLSCEQNLNHDAMYWYRQDPGQGLRLIYYSQIVNDFQKGDIAEGYSVSREKKESFPLTVTSAQKNPTAFYLCASSISGPPNTGELFFGEGSRLTVL.

This chain links TRBV5-1 with TRBJ2-1; the D gene is possibly TRBD1 (6 bases). The ends were cut back, 4 bases at V and 0 bases at J, with 11 bases in the middle. The CDR3 is made up of 15 amino acids. Germline lookup yields CDR1 SGHRS and CDR2 YFSETQ. The CDR3 DNA reads as TGCGCCAGCAGCCTCGTGGACAGCTCCTACAATGAGCAGTTCTTC. This encodes CASSLVDSSYNEQFF.

The CDR3 loop reads CASSYQGNTGELFF. The CDR3 DNA reads as TGCGCCAGCAGCTACCAGGGGAACACCGGGGAGCTGTTTTTT. The chain couples TRBV5-1 to TRBJ2-2, with D perhaps TRBD1 (5 bases). The length of the CDR3 is 14 residues. Germline V gene sequence: CDR1 SGHRS, CDR2 YFSETQ. Trimming shortened V by 3 bases and J by 1 base, and 7 bases separated the two germline ends.

The chain employs TRBV6-1 and TRBJ1-1; 7 positions match TRBD1. V was clipped by 7 bases and J by 4 bases; unmatched bases: 9. In germline, CDR1 is MNHNS, CDR2 SASEGT. This CDR3 is 14 amino acids long. This CDR3 reads CASIASGGSTEAFF. The CDR3 DNA sequence: TGTGCCAGCATTGCGTCAGGGGGTAGCACTGAAGCTTTCTTT.

The chain employs TRBV7-8 and TRBJ1-5; unclear D gene. The CDR3 contains 13 residues. CDR1 and CDR2 (germline): SGHVS, FQNEAQ. V was shortened by 1 base and J by 7 bases, with 8 bases between the two germline ends. The CDR3: CASSLGMGQPQHF. Written as DNA, the CDR3 is TGTGCCAGCAGCTTAGGAATGGGACAGCCCCAGCATTTT.

The rearrangement links TRBV7-6 to TRBJ2-5, with 15 positions matching TRBD2. The length of the CDR3 is 18 residues. V gave up 5 bases and J gave up 4 bases; unmatched junction bases: 11. Germline-derived CDR1 and CDR2 are SGHVS and FNYEAQ. The CDR3 bases are TGTGCCAGCAGCCGAGGCGGACTAGCGGGGGGGACGGGAGAGACCCAGTACTTC. As protein: CASSRGGLAGGTGETQYF.

CDR3 bases: TGCGCCAGCAGCTTGGTTGCAGGGGGGAACAATGAGCAGTTCTTC. Its translation is CASSLVAGGNNEQFF. The V call is TRBV5-1, the J call TRBJ2-1, with D possibly being TRBD1 (7 bases). Germline values: CDR1 SGHRS, CDR2 YFSETQ. The CDR3 runs to 15 residues. The germline V and J ends were trimmed by 0 bases and 5 bases, with 12 bases remaining between them. Using reference TRBV5-1 and TRBJ2-1 for the parts outside the CDR3, the full variable domain is KAGVTQTPRYLIKTRGQQVTLSCSPISGHRSVSWYQQTPGQGLQFLFEYFSETQRNKGNFPGRFSGRQFSNSRSEMNVSTLELGDSALYLCASSLVAGGNNEQFFGPGTRLTVL.

The rearrangement links TRBV30 to TRBJ1-2; perhaps TRBD1 as D (6 bases). The germline V and J ends were trimmed by 0 bases and 2 bases, with 10 bases remaining between them. Germline loops: CDR1 GTSNPN, CDR2 SVGIG (reference sequence). The CDR3 is 14 residues long. The CDR3 region has the DNA TGTGCCTGGAGTGTCCGGCAGGGGAACTATGGCTACACCTTC. As protein: CAWSVRQGNYGYTF.

The chain links TRBV2 to TRBJ2-7; D is uncertain. CDR1 is SNHLY and CDR2 is FYNNEI in the germline V gene. The CDR3 totals 14 residues. Trimming cost V 3 bases and J 0 bases, with 9 bases left between them. CDR3 coding DNA: TGTGCCAGCAGTGAGTTGGGCCACTCCTACGAGCAGTACTTC. The encoded protein is CASSELGHSYEQYF.

In this sample, this clone turned up once. This chain links TRBV7-2 with TRBJ1-2; no clear D gene. V gave up 1 base and J gave up 0 bases, with 3 bases separating them. This CDR3 contains 13 residues. Per the germline V gene, CDR1 is SGHTA and CDR2 is FQGNSA. The CDR3 sequence: CASSLVSNYGYTF. The CDR3 DNA reads TGTGCCAGCAGCTTAGTATCTAACTATGGCTACACCTTC.

This sequence joins TRBV5-1 and TRBJ2-2; D possibly corresponds to TRBD2 (5 bases). Per germline, CDR1 SGHRS and CDR2 YFSETQ. V shed 4 bases and J shed 3 bases, with 16 bases lying between them. The CDR3 extends over 16 amino acids. DNA of the CDR3: TGCGCCAGCAGCCTCGGACTTGGGTGGGACACCGGGGAGCTGTTTTTT. Its protein product is CASSLGLGWDTGELFF.

This clone has a handful of counts. V usage is TRBV5-1 and J usage is TRBJ1-6, with 9 bases aligning to TRBD1. V lost 1 base to trimming and J lost 6 bases; unmatched junction nucleotides: 2. CDR1 is SGHRS, CDR2 YFSETQ, per germline. CDR3 size: 15 residues. The chain's CDR3 is CASSLTGGVNSPLHF. The DNA of the CDR3 is TGCGCCAGCAGCTTGACAGGGGGCGTTAATTCACCCCTCCACTTT.

The CDR3 coding sequence is TGTGCCAGCAGTGAAGCCCCAGGCCCCATCTACGAGCAGTACTTC. This sequence encodes CASSEAPGPIYEQYF. The rearrangement links TRBV6-1 to TRBJ2-7; D uncertain. The V end was cut by 0 bases, the J end by 3 bases, with 12 bases between. The germline CDR1 and CDR2 sequences are MNHNS and SASEGT. This CDR3 region has 15 residues.

This sequence joins TRBV6-5 and TRBJ2-1; D not certain. The CDR3 length is 14 residues. Germline V gives CDR1 MNHEY, CDR2 SVGAGI. The V and J ends lost 5 bases and 3 bases respectively, with 11 bases between them. CDR3 residues: CASSPSGSYNEQFF. The CDR3 DNA follows: TGTGCCAGCAGTCCGTCAGGCAGCTACAATGAGCAGTTCTTC.

With regard to this clone: Additional DNA sequences in this sample encode the identical CDR3. This rearrangement joins TRBV7-9 to TRBJ2-3; the D is unclear. From germline, CDR1 is SEHNR and CDR2 FQNEAQ (reference sequence). The CDR3 is 12 residues long. With 3 bases removed from V and 4 bases from J, the gap between germline ends came to 5 bases. The CDR3 DNA reads TGTGCCAGCAGCTTGGTTTCAGATACGCAGTATTTT. Protein sequence: CASSLVSDTQYF.

The chain has TRBV5-1 and TRBJ1-1; no reliable D call. The germline gives CDR1 SGHRS, CDR2 YFSETQ. V lost 5 bases and J lost 1, with 12 bases in between. CDR3 length: 14 residues. The CDR3 nucleotides read TGCGCCAGCAGGGTTATCACACAGAACACTGAAGCTTTCTTT. It translates to CASRVITQNTEAFF.

CDR3 protein: CASSPSSTDTQYF. The CDR3 DNA reads as TGTGCCAGCTCACCTTCTAGCACAGATACGCAGTATTTT. The chain combines TRBV18 with TRBJ2-3; D gene ambiguous. Germline CDR1 reads KGHSH; CDR2 reads LQKENI. Trimming stripped 3 bases from V and 0 bases from J, with 4 bases between. The CDR3 spans 13 residues.

The genes are TRBV7-9 and TRBJ1-1; D remains ambiguous. This CDR3 is 13 amino acids long. Per germline, CDR1 SEHNR and CDR2 FQNEAQ (reference sequence). V dropped 5 bases and J dropped 3 bases, with 10 bases sitting between them. CDR3 nucleotide sequence: TGTGCCAGCAGCCTATATCGGGACACTGAAGCTTTCTTT. Its translation: CASSLYRDTEAFF.